Below, 16 T cell receptor beta chains from the same sample are listed, as sequenced in a study of blood T cell repertoires in COVID-19. Data came from immunoSEQ multiplex PCR; TCRdb stores just in-frame clones and leaves some out. The table has 350,000 to 400,000 clones, 88% seen once. Sequenced input: PBMCs or T cells enriched from blood (not recorded which). These receptors all come from a young woman with acute COVID-19.

This chain links TRBV2 with TRBJ1-6, with 8 bases identical to TRBD1. Trimming took 5 bases from V and 10 from J; bases not matched to a gene: 10. Germline V lookup: CDR1 SNHLY, CDR2 FYNNEI. The CDR3 sequence is 15 residues long. The CDR3: CASSPSDRVDSPLHF. As DNA, the CDR3 is TGTGCCAGCAGTCCCTCGGACAGGGTGGACTCACCCCTCCACTTT.

The rearrangement uses TRBV19 and TRBJ1-2, with 8 bases matching TRBD1. V gave up 4 bases and J gave up 8 bases; unmatched junction bases: 6. The CDR3 runs to 13 residues. CDR1 and CDR2 (germline): LNHDA, SQIVND (reference sequence). CDR3 DNA sequence: TGTGCCAGTAGTACAGGGGGCCTGGAGGGCTACACCTTC. Residues: CASSTGGLEGYTF.

V is TRBV24-1 and J is TRBJ2-1; TRBD1 agrees at 7 bases. V dropped 9 bases and J dropped 6; count of bases not matched to a gene: 16. The CDR3 extends over 16 amino acids. The germline V gene has CDR1 KGHDR and CDR2 SFDVKD. DNA for the CDR3: TGTGCCACCGACCAGGGGGAGACCCCTTACGGCAATGAGCAGTTCTTC. Translation gives CATDQGETPYGNEQFF.

The gene calls are TRBV30 and TRBJ1-6; D is possibly TRBD1 (5 bases). The CDR3 extends over 14 amino acids. The V end lost 1 base, the J end lost 7 bases, and 11 bases lay between the germline ends. Germline loops: CDR1 GTSNPN, CDR2 SVGIG (reference sequence). CDR3 sequence reads: CAWSAGHGNSPLHF. In DNA form, the CDR3 reads TGTGCCTGGAGTGCCGGACATGGGAATTCACCCCTCCACTTT.

This clone was seen a single time. This chain joins TRBV2 and TRBJ1-4; D not certain. There are 14 residues in the CDR3. The germline CDR1 and CDR2 sequences are SNHLY and FYNNEI. V shed 2 bases and J shed 4 bases, with 8 bases lying between them. CDR3 nucleotides: TGTGCCAGCAGTGAACGGGTCTATAATGAAAAACTGTTTTTT. Amino acids: CASSERVYNEKLFF.

This clone occurred once. The J gene is TRBJ2-7, the V gene TRBV5-1; the match to TRBD2 covers 9 bases. CDR3 length: 15 residues. The V gene end was trimmed by 1 base and the J gene end by 1 base; junction bases not matched to a gene: 3. Germline values: CDR1 SGHRS, CDR2 YFSETQ. The CDR3 region has the DNA TGCGCCAGCAGCTTGAATGCGGGGGGGTCCTACGAGCAGTACTTC. It is translated as CASSLNAGGSYEQYF.

V usage is TRBV19 and J usage is TRBJ1-5; D uncertain. Per germline, CDR1 LNHDA and CDR2 SQIVND (reference sequence). CDR3 length equals 14 residues. V was pared by 4 bases and J by 6 bases, with 13 bases between. The CDR3 reads CASSTSGGLQPQHF. CDR3 sequence (DNA): TGTGCCAGTAGTACCTCGGGAGGGCTTCAGCCCCAGCATTTT.

V is TRBV11-3 and J is TRBJ2-3; 9 bases fit TRBD2. CDR3 length: 15 residues. Germline V gives CDR1 SGHNT, CDR2 YENEEA. J lost 2 bases, V lost 2 bases, and 2 bases had no gene match. The CDR3 spells CASSLRGGDTDTQYF. The DNA of the CDR3 is TGTGCCAGCAGCTTACGCGGGGGGGACACAGATACGCAGTATTTT.

This clone was recorded only once. The chain combines TRBV11-2 with TRBJ1-6; D might be TRBD1 (6 bases). CDR3 length: 16 residues. Trimming left V 4 bases short and J 6 bases short, with 16 bases between. Germline assignment: CDR1 SGHAT and CDR2 FQNNGV. The CDR3 bases are TGTGCCAGCAGCTCTCGTAAGGGGGGGGCTAATTCACCCCTCCACTTT. This sequence encodes CASSSRKGGANSPLHF.

The chain recombines TRBV12-5 with TRBJ2-3, with D unclear. Germline V gene lookup returns CDR1 LGHNT and CDR2 FRNRAP. V was shortened by 5 bases and J by 6 bases, with 12 bases between the two germline ends. This CDR3 comprises 13 residues. The CDR3 nucleotides read TGTGCTAGTGGTCCCCCGAGGCCCGATACGCAGTATTTT. Residues: CASGPPRPDTQYF.

The V gene is TRBV6-5, the J gene TRBJ1-6; TRBD1 might be the D (5 bases). Germline V gene sequence: CDR1 MNHEY, CDR2 SVGAGI. The CDR3 is 13 residues long. With 6 bases removed from V and 9 bases from J, the gap between germline ends came to 12 bases. The CDR3: CASRTEVLSPLHF. The DNA for the CDR3 is TGTGCCAGCAGGACAGAAGTACTTTCACCCCTCCACTTT.

The chain recombines TRBV7-9 with TRBJ2-1, with a possible D match to TRBD2 (6 bases). Germline V gene lookup returns CDR1 SEHNR and CDR2 FQNEAQ (reference sequence). The CDR3 totals 13 residues. V lost 1 base to trimming and J lost 6 bases, with 7 bases between them. CDR3 in DNA: TGTGCCAGCAGCTTAGGTAGCGGCAATGAGCAGTTCTTC. Its translation: CASSLGSGNEQFF.

This chain uses TRBV5-6 with TRBJ1-2; TRBD1 aligns across 7 bases. The CDR3 covers 13 residues. Looked up from germline, CDR1 is SGHDT and CDR2 is YYEEEE. V trimming: 5 bases; J trimming: 3 bases; junction bases outside the gene matches: 4. CDR3 residues: CASRSTGDYGYTF. The CDR3 DNA follows: TGTGCCAGCAGGTCTACAGGGGACTATGGCTACACCTTC.

This chain links TRBV27 with TRBJ1-5; TRBD1 matches 12 bases. The CDR3 covers 16 residues. After removal of 6 bases from V and 6 bases from J, the junction contained 9 bases not matched to a gene. The germline V gene has CDR1 MNHEY and CDR2 SMNVEV (reference sequence). CDR3 nucleotide sequence: TGTGCCAGCAGCCCGGGGACAGGGGGCTTCGTTCAGCCCCAGCATTTT. Residues: CASSPGTGGFVQPQHF.

This rearrangement joins TRBV7-2 to TRBJ1-2; D is possibly TRBD1 (6 bases). The germline V gene encodes CDR1 SGHTA and CDR2 FQGNSA. With 5 bases removed from V and 4 bases from J, the gap between germline ends came to 11 bases. This CDR3 is 13 amino acids long. CDR3 sequence (DNA): TGTGCCAGCAGCAGAGCAGGGGCCTATGGCTACACCTTC. Encoded protein: CASSRAGAYGYTF.

The chain has TRBV7-9 and TRBJ2-7; D is ambiguous. Germline assignment: CDR1 SEHNR and CDR2 FQNEAQ (reference sequence). The CDR3 is made up of 16 amino acids. V lost 4 bases to trimming and J lost 0 bases, with 16 bases between them. The CDR3 region has the DNA TGTGCCAGCAGCTCCCCCCCCCAGCGAACCTCCTACGAGCAGTACTTC. Translated: CASSSPPQRTSYEQYF.